This TCR beta chain was documented in a study of OX40 agonist ivuxolimab in advanced cancers. Study-wide context: Eligibility rules accepted prior anti-PD-1, anti-PD-L1 or anti-CTLA-4 therapy, and 40% to 50% had some.

Study conclusions and caveats: At 0.1 to 3.0 mg/kg and by week 6, clonal expansion occurred in CD4+ and CD8+ blood T cells. Among the lowest peripheral clonal expansion occurred in 0.1-3.0 mg/kg partial responders.

V shed 3 bases and J shed 4 bases, with 15 bases lying between them. Germline CDR1 and CDR2: SGDLS and YYNGEE. This CDR3 has 15 residues. Produced via immunoSEQ multiplex PCR; TCRdb's table is partial and in-frame only. The table has around 48,000 clones, about four fifths seen once. A remark on this clone: Its antigen is still unknown.

This TCR came from an adult with an advanced solid tumor such as melanoma, head and neck, liver or kidney cancer. The chain is built from TRBV9 and TRBJ2-3; D tentatively fits TRBD1 or TRBD2 (6 bases each). The sample consisted of CD4+ or CD8+ T cells sorted from blood, taken in a trial of the OX40 agonist ivuxolimab. CDR3 protein: CASSAGTGGPDTQYF. The CDR3, as DNA: TGTGCCAGCAGCGCCGGGACTGGGGGGCCAGATACGCAGTATTTT.